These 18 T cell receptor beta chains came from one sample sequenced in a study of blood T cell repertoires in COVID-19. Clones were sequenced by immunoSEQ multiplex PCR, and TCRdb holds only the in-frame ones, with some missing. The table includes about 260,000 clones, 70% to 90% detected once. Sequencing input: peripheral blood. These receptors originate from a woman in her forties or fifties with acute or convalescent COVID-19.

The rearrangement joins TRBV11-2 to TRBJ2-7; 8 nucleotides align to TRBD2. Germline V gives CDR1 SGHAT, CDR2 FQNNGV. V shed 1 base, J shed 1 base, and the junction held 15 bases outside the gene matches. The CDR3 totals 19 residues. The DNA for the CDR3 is TGTGCCAGCAGCTTAGGGGCGACTAGCGCGGGAGAGGCGTCCTACGAGCAGTACTTC. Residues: CASSLGATSAGEASYEQYF.

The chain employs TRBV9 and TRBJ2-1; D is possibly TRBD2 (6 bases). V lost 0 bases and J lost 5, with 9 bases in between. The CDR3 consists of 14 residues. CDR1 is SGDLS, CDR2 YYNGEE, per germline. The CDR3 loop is CASSVAGVHNEQFF. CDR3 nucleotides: TGTGCCAGCAGCGTAGCGGGAGTACACAATGAGCAGTTCTTC.

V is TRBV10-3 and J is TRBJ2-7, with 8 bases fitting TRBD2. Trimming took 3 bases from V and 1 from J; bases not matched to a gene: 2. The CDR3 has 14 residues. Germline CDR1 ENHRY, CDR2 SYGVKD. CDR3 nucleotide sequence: TGTGCCATCAGTGATTCTAGCGGGTCCTACGAGCAGTACTTC. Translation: CAISDSSGSYEQYF.

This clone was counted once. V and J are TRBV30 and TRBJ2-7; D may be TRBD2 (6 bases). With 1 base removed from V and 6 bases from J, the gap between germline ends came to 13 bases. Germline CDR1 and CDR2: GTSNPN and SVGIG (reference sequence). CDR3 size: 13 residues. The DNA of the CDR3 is TGTGCCTGGAGTGCGACGCAACTAGCCGAGCAGTACTTC. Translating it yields CAWSATQLAEQYF.

This CDR3 reads CASSYSSGRYQPQHF. For the CDR3, the DNA is TGTGCCAGCAGTTACTCCTCGGGGAGGTATCAGCCCCAGCATTTT. The chain links TRBV6-8 to TRBJ1-5, with D hard to call. Trimming took off 0 bases at V and 5 bases at J, with 11 bases between the two ends. Germline CDR1 reads MNHGY; CDR2 reads SAAAGT. CDR3 length: 15 amino acids.

The CDR3 DNA follows: TGCGCCAGCAGCTTGGATGCGACTAGTCTCAATGAGCAGTTCTTC. This gives the protein CASSLDATSLNEQFF. This sequence joins TRBV5-1 and TRBJ2-1, with D possibly TRBD2 on 6 matching bases. Trimming removed 0 bases at V and 6 bases at J, with 13 bases between. CDR3 length: 15 amino acids. Germline V gene lookup returns CDR1 SGHRS and CDR2 YFSETQ.

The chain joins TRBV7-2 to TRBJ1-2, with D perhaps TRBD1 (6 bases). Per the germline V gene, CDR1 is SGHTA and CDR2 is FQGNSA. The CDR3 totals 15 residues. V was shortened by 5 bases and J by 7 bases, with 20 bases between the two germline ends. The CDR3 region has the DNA TGTGCCAGCAGCCCAGGGGTGGGACGAGGGGGTGGCTACACCTTC. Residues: CASSPGVGRGGGYTF.

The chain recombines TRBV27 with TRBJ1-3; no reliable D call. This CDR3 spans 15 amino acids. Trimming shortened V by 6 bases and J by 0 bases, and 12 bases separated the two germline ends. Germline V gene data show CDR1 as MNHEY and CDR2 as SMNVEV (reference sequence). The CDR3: CASSTTADSGNTIYF. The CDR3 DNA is TGTGCCAGCAGCACCACTGCCGACTCTGGAAACACCATATATTTT.

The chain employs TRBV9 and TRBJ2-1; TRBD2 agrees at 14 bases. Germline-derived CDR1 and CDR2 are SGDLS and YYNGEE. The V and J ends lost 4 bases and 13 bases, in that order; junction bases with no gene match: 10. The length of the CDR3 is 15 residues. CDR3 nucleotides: TGTGCCAGCAGCCCCCGGACTAGCGGGAGGACTAACCAGTTCTTC. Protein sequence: CASSPRTSGRTNQFF.

Here the CDR3 reads CASSLGQSMNTEAFF. The CDR3 DNA sequence: TGTGCCAGCAGCCTGGGACAGAGTATGAACACTGAAGCTTTCTTT. The rearrangement links TRBV9 to TRBJ1-1; the match to TRBD1 covers 7 bases. Per germline, CDR1 SGDLS and CDR2 YYNGEE. V shed 4 bases, J shed 0 bases, and the junction held 6 bases outside the gene matches. The CDR3 spans 15 residues.

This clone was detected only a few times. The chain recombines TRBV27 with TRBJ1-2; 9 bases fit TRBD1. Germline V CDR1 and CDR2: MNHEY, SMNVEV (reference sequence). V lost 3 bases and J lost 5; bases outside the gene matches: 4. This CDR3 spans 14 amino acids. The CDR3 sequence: CASSFSGTGYGYTF. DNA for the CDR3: TGTGCCAGCAGTTTTTCCGGGACAGGGTATGGCTACACCTTC.

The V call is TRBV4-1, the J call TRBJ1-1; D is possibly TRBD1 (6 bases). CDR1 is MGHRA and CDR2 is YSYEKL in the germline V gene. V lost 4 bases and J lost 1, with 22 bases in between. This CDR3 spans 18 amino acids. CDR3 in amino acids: CASSPQGRKGVRNTEAFF. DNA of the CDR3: TGCGCCAGCAGCCCCCAGGGGCGTAAGGGAGTTAGGAACACTGAAGCTTTCTTT.

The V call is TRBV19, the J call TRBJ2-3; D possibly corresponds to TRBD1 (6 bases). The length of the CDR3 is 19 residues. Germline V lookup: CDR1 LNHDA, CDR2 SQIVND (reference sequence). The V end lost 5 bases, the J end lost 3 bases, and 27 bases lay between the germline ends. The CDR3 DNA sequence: TGTGCCAGTAGTCCCCCAGGGGCTGGGGTACCAGTACGTACAGATACGCAGTATTTT. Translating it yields CASSPPGAGVPVRTDTQYF.

The CDR3 spells CASSGPPGTPSSYEQYF. The CDR3 DNA reads TGTGCCAGCAGCGGGCCCCCGGGGACTCCGAGCTCCTACGAGCAGTACTTC. The chain has TRBV5-4 and TRBJ2-7; a possible D gene is TRBD2 (6 bases). Germline loops: CDR1 SGHNT, CDR2 YYREEE (reference sequence). Between the trimmed V and J ends, which lost 4 bases and 0 bases, there was a span of 20 bases. CDR3 length equals 17 residues. The entire variable domain, with the rest obtained from reference TRBV5-4 and TRBJ2-7, is as follows: ETGVTQSPTHLIKTRGQQVTLRCSSQSGHNTVSWYQQALGQGPQFIFQYYREEENGRGNFPPRFSGLQFPNYSSELNVNALELDDSALYLCASSGPPGTPSSYEQYFGPGTRLTVT.

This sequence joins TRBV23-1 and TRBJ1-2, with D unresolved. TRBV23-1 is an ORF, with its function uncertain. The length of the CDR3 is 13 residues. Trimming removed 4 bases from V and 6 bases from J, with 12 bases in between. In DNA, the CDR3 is TGCGCCAGCAGTCGAATCCGGAGTAATGGCTACACCTTC. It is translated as CASSRIRSNGYTF.

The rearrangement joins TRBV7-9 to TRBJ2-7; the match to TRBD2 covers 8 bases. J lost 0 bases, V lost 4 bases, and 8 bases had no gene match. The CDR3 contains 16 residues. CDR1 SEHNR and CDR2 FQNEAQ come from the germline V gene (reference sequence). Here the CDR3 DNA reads TGTGCCAGCAGCTCGTCGACTAGCGAATTCTCCTACGAGCAGTACTTC. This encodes CASSSSTSEFSYEQYF. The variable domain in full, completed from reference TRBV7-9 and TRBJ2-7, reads DTGVSQNPRHKITKRGQNVTFRCDPISEHNRLYWYRQTLGQGPEFLTYFQNEAQLEKSRLLSDRFSAERPKGSFSTLEIQRTEQGDSAMYLCASSSSTSEFSYEQYFGPGTRLTVT.

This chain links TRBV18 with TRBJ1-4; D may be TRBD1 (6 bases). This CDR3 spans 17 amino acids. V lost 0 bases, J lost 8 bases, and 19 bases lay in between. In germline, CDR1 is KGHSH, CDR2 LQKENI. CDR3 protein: CASSPPLSSGGGEKLFF. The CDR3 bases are TGTGCCAGCTCACCACCGTTAAGTTCGGGGGGCGGCGAAAAACTGTTTTTT.

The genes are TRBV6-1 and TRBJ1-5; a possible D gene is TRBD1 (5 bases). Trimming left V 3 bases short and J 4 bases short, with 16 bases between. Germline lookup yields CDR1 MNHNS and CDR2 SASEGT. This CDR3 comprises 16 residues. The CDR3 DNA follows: TGTGCCAGCAGTGACTTTCGTATCGGGGGGAATCAGCCCCAGCATTTT. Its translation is CASSDFRIGGNQPQHF.